This record concerns one TCR beta chain sequence. This clone was seen once. Its antigen has not been determined. No much larger clone exists at a distance of one base, and base qualities are not known. The cohort consisted of 666 healthy bone marrow donors. At the time of sampling, all cohort members were nominally healthy, though unrecorded immune exposures were likely present. The donor tested CMV seronegative and was one of the 352 seronegative cohort members. Every donor gave a peripheral blood sample, and the peripheral blood mononuclear cells from that sample were used for TCR beta sequencing. The Qiagen DNeasy Blood Extraction Kit was used to extract genomic DNA from the blood cell samples. This record belongs to a study of cytomegalovirus exposure and HLA in healthy donors (dated by TCRdb to 2016 to 2017). For context, the study as a whole: An earlier analysis of several hundred of the donors reported under 300 Gb of sequence data and 100 million to 120 million unique TCR beta sequences obtained from about 179 million T cells. The study used immunosequencing to profile the T cell repertoires of several hundred subjects and linked those repertoires to cytomegalovirus serostatus. Across some 400 genotyped donors of the cohort, an average of about 240,000 unique TCR beta nucleotide sequences per donor were sequenced, and around 20% of those sequences were non-productive. To decide whether each TCR beta V gene segment behaved as functional or pseudogenic, an earlier analysis of some 540 of the donors relied on high-throughput TCR beta sequencing. Class I and class II HLA loci were covered by the typing at four-digit resolution. Because of strong linkage in the cohort, 5 or 6 DR-DQ haplotypes were treated as single units for association and clustering. Donor age, sex, ethnicity and CMV serostatus were collected together with the repertoire data. In the later analysis, no new phenotypic data were used to find candidate immune exposures; instead, reliance was placed on TCR beta sequences and their occurrence across donors. A later genetic analysis used genome-wide SNP genotypes for 398 of the 666 donors, treating that subset as a discovery cohort. The study aimed to test whether signatures of past pathogen exposure could be identified by cataloging public T cell receptors. Among the approximately 400 genotyped donors, 75% to 90% belonged to the genetic ancestry cluster associated with self-reported Caucasian donors. The number of typed donors differed by locus: about 620-640 for A, B, C, DRB1 and DQB1; some 540 for DQA1; around 580 for DPA1; and some 430 for DPB1. All discovery cohort repertoires had been generated using a single sequencing platform. High-throughput TCR immunosequencing, statistical association of individual TCRs with disease status, and machine learning were combined to predict cytomegalovirus infection status. In addition to the first cohort of 666 subjects, a separate validation cohort of under 150 different subjects was used. Roughly 300 gigabases of sequencing data and around 90 million unique TCR sequences made up an early release that covered approximately 700 HLA-typed donors. In a later analysis, previously published TCR beta repertoires from fewer than 750 donors were re-analyzed and high-resolution HLA genotyping was added so that TCR occurrence patterns could be studied.

The CDR1 and CDR2 encoded by the germline V gene (reference sequence) are WNHNN and SYGVQD. V and J are truncated by 4 bases and 1 base respectively, leaving an intervening sequence of 7 bases. The CDR3 runs 13 residues from the cysteine to the phenylalanine. The sequence is cut down to CDR3 DNA, 39 bases in frame from base 1. The method was the immunoSEQ multiplex PCR assay. For the multiplex PCR, a mixture combining 60 forward primers for TCR Vbeta segments and 13 reverse primers for TCR Jbeta segments was used. The CDR3 region of rearranged TCR beta genes was amplified from genomic DNA with a multiplex PCR assay. Amplified TCR beta libraries were sequenced as 87-base-pair reads on the Illumina HiSeq System. Per the authors' processing: A later analysis counted about 80 million unique TCR beta chains across the 700 or so repertoires, and some 11 million of these chains were shared by at least two donors. A nearest-neighbor algorithm error-corrected the raw reads and collapsed the reads into unique sequences, merging closely related sequences to remove PCR and sequencing errors. Alignment of CDR3 sequences to IMGT reference sequences was used to assign V, D and J gene segments. For a sequence to be retained, a match of at least six nucleotides to both a V gene segment and a J gene segment was required. A rearrangement was called productive if the CDR3 had no stop codons and remained in frame with V and J, and every other rearrangement was called non-productive. Following IMGT convention, CDR3 was defined as the stretch from the second conserved V-encoded cysteine to the conserved J-encoded phenylalanine. The earlier analysis of about 530 of the donors excluded any sequence lacking an unambiguous match to a single V gene segment. In an earlier analysis of 587 of the donors, a V segment was called functional when productive rearrangements were above 56.7%, and segregating when the standard deviation between donors exceeded 5%. A statistical classification framework was built to diagnose cytomegalovirus status from the catalog of TCR beta chain sequences. A later analysis assigned V and J genes by comparing TCR nucleotide sequences with IMGT/GENE-DB human TR gene sequences. Using the TCRdist pipeline, a later analysis assigned CDR3 sequences along with most-parsimonious VDJ recombination scenarios. In a later analysis, every TCR beta chain was defined by the combination of its CDR3 amino acid sequence and its V-gene family, and reads without a unique V-gene family were dropped. To address suspected cross-contamination and a sequencing artifact, a later analysis removed 450 to 700 highly shared, low-generation-probability nucleotide sequences. In a later analysis, a clonal expansion index for each public chain was calculated from normalized within-repertoire ranks of inferred template counts. Generation probabilities in a later analysis came from a VDJ recombination model fitted to out-of-frame rearrangements, and those results were checked against IGoR. A later analysis scored TCR-TCR, TCR-HLA and TCR-CMV co-occurrence with hypergeometric tests, applying a repertoire-size bias correction to TCR pairs. To estimate false discovery rates, a later analysis permuted the HLA or CMV assignments 20 times. In a later analysis, co-occurring TCRs were grouped using DBSCAN, with TCRdist sequence similarity added in when clustering inside HLA-allele-positive subsets. Co-occurrence clustering excluded repertoires with fewer than 30,000 or more than 120,000 public chains, plus five with anomalous nucleotide sharing. TCRdb carries this immuneACCESS record with in-frame sequences only. Its versions omit some clonotypes, under half of them owing to an unresolved V gene in the studies checked, with the rest unexplained. Clone size and the V and J calls come from that table; the DNA yielded D and trimming. The sample includes 200,000 to 250,000 clones, with approximately 81% observed a single time. 0.2% to 0.25% of the sample comes from the top ten.

General findings and caveats noted by the study authors: In a later genetic analysis, fewer N-insertions in productive TCRs were reported among donors in an Asian-associated ancestry cluster than the approximately 630-donor mean. For the cohort, immune exposure information was limited to CMV serostatus. Because HLA typing was unavailable for some donors at each locus, only the typed subset was used in association tests. A total of 150 to 200 TCR beta chains were listed by the study as associated with cytomegalovirus. According to the authors, the approach could potentially be generalized to other disease states and immunological phenotypes. Because the 87-base-pair reads could not distinguish some IMGT-functional V segments, including TRBV6-2 and TRBV6-3, those segments were excluded. Broadly in line with IMGT annotations, most TCR beta V segments showed up in productive rearrangements about 90% or about 30% of the time in an earlier analysis of 450 to 600 of the donors. A few of the identified cytomegalovirus-associated TCR beta chains were confirmed in vitro to be specific for cytomegalovirus antigens. The sequencing pipeline was judged likely to have produced a cluster of highly shared sequence variants as a technical artifact. In a later analysis, several top co-occurrence clusters were reported to appear linked to parvovirus B19, influenza, CMV and Epstein-Barr virus. When HLA alleles, especially DR and DQ, strongly co-occurred, TCR associations were difficult to assign to individual alleles. In a later analysis, 16,951 TCR beta sequences were associated with specific HLA alleles at a false discovery rate of 0.05. In a later genetic analysis, a missense DCLRE1C variant was associated with V-gene and J-gene trimming of TCR beta chains, and the association was replicated in an independent cohort. The earlier analysis of almost 600 of the donors excluded over 15 rarely observed V segments, including chromosome 9 orphons, because counts were too low. In a later analysis, HLA-associated TCR beta chains were found to be more clonally expanded and to have lower generation probabilities than equally common non-associated chains. This cohort had only TCR beta chains sequenced, and the lack of alpha or paired-chain data limited which features could be detected. Correlated functional status among segregating V segments might be attributable to linkage disequilibrium, but an unknown experimental factor could not be ruled out. Presence/absence analyses assumed roughly uniform sequencing depth across donors, an assumption that may not hold. In a later analysis, most CMV-associated TCR beta chains were found to appear HLA-restricted, with HLA associations seemingly driven largely by CMV exposure. A further reported finding was that TCR beta sequences accurately predicted the HLA-A and HLA-B alleles for most subjects in the first cohort. In a later analysis, TCR association rates were found to vary across HLA loci, with the most associated TCRs seen for DRB1 alleles and the fewest for HLA-C alleles. Most TCR sequences were observed very rarely across donors, whereas some public TCRs were present in many individuals. The classifier was reported to diagnose cytomegalovirus status with high specificity and sensitivity in both the original and validation cohorts.

The sample taken for sequencing was PBMCs. This receptor was taken from a girl aged 2-9 years in good health and CMV-seronegative. This chain joins TRBV10-1 to TRBJ2-5; 6 matching bases give a weak D call of TRBD2. The DNA sequence is given as TGCGCCAGCAGTGTGGGACTCCAAGAGACCCAGTACTTC. This sequence encodes CASSVGLQETQYF.